These 10 T cell receptor beta chains share one sample of origin, sequenced in a study of cytomegalovirus exposure and HLA in healthy donors. PCR involved 60 Vbeta and 13 Jbeta primers. The repertoire was sequenced with immunoSEQ multiplex PCR; TCRdb's copy has only in-frame clones and lacks some. Among some 200,000 clones listed, around 79% were seen once. What was sequenced was PBMCs. These receptor sequences come from a man in his late teens or twenties in good health and CMV-seronegative.

This chain links TRBV2 with TRBJ2-7, with D possibly being TRBD1 (5 bases). The V end was cut by 8 bases, the J end by 4 bases, with 12 bases between. CDR1 SNHLY and CDR2 FYNNEI come from the germline V gene. The CDR3 has 12 amino acids. For the CDR3, the DNA is TGTGCCAGCGCCGAACAGGTATACGAGCAGTACTTC. Encoded protein: CASAEQVYEQYF.

In its sample, this clone is medium-sized. The chain combines TRBV4-3 with TRBJ2-6; D might be TRBD2 (5 bases). The CDR3 is 16 residues long. Germline CDR1 and CDR2: LGHNA and YSLEER. V lost 1 base, J lost 0 bases, and 7 bases lay in between. The chain's CDR3 is CASSQGEGSGANVLTF. The DNA of the CDR3 is TGCGCCAGCAGCCAAGGCGAGGGCTCTGGGGCCAACGTCCTGACTTTC.

The chain has TRBV7-2 and TRBJ2-7; D unresolved. The CDR3 extends over 13 amino acids. The germline gives CDR1 SGHTA, CDR2 FQGNSA. In nucleotides, the CDR3 is TGTTTTTGCAAGCAGAAGGCGGCATACGAGCAGTACTTC. Its translation: CFCKQKAAYEQYF.

The rearrangement joins TRBV7-2 to TRBJ1-3; 9 bases are a match to TRBD1. Germline CDR1 SGHTA, CDR2 FQGNSA. V shed 2 bases, J shed 3 bases, and the junction held 5 bases outside the gene matches. This CDR3 has 16 amino acids. CDR3 DNA: TGTGCCAGCAGCTTATGGACAGGGGCGGATGGAAACACCATATATTTT. Translating it yields CASSLWTGADGNTIYF.

This rearrangement joins TRBV30 to TRBJ2-7, with 9 bases lining up with TRBD2. The CDR3 is 14 residues long. The J segment lost 7 bases and the V segment lost 5 bases, leaving 12 bases of the junction unmatched. Germline CDR1 is GTSNPN and CDR2 is SVGIG (reference sequence). In DNA, the CDR3 is TGTGCCTGGGCCTGGGCGGGAGGGCCGGGGGAGCAGTACTTC. Amino acid sequence: CAWAWAGGPGEQYF.

This rearrangement joins TRBV5-4 to TRBJ2-7, with TRBD1 identical over 11 bases. Germline V CDR1 and CDR2: SGHNT, YYREEE (reference sequence). The CDR3 contains 15 residues. Trimming took 4 bases from V and 4 from J; bases not matched to a gene: 7. The chain's CDR3 is CASSRSGQGEYEQYF. The CDR3 bases are TGTGCCAGCAGCCGGTCGGGACAGGGGGAGTACGAGCAGTACTTC.

The CDR3 is CASSPIRDRIRKLFF. CDR3 sequence (DNA): TGCGCCAGCAGCCCAATCCGGGACAGGATTCGAAAACTGTTTTTT. This chain links TRBV5-1 with TRBJ1-4; 8 positions match TRBD1. Unmatched junction bases numbered 12, after V lost 4 bases and J lost 10 bases. This CDR3 comprises 15 residues. CDR1 is SGHRS, CDR2 YFSETQ, per germline. The full variable domain, completed using reference TRBV5-1 and TRBJ1-4, is KAGVTQTPRYLIKTRGQQVTLSCSPISGHRSVSWYQQTPGQGLQFLFEYFSETQRNKGNFPGRFSGRQFSNSRSEMNVSTLELGDSALYLCASSPIRDRIRKLFFGSGTQLSVL.

V gene TRBV5-1 combines with J gene TRBJ2-3, with 14 bases aligning to TRBD2. Losses at the gene ends were 3 bases for V and 6 bases for J; bases not matched to a gene: 12. From germline, CDR1 is SGHRS and CDR2 YFSETQ. The CDR3 covers 18 residues. CDR3 sequence reads: CASSSGLAGGLLSDTQYF. The CDR3 bases are TGCGCCAGCAGCTCTGGACTAGCGGGGGGCCTACTCAGCGATACGCAGTATTTT.

The gene calls are TRBV7-9 and TRBJ1-2, with TRBD1 identical over 9 bases. Looked up from germline, CDR1 is SEHNR and CDR2 is FQNEAQ (reference sequence). J lost 3 bases, V lost 4 bases, and 9 bases had no gene match. The CDR3 totals 16 residues. CDR3 bases: TGTGCCAGCAGCTCAACCGGGACAGGGTATGACTATGGCTACACCTTC. Amino acid sequence: CASSSTGTGYDYGYTF.

This chain links TRBV7-9 with TRBJ1-6, with TRBD1 identical over 9 bases. Germline V lookup: CDR1 SEHNR, CDR2 FQNEAQ (reference sequence). The trim removed 5 bases at V and 11 bases at J, leaving 10 bases unmatched. The CDR3 covers 15 residues. Here the CDR3 DNA reads TGTGCCAGCAGCGAAGCGACAGGGGGACCGACACCCCTCCACTTT. Its translation: CASSEATGGPTPLHF.